This T cell receptor (beta chain) was sequenced for a study of tumor-infiltrating lymphocytes in primary liver carcinoma. Across the whole study: The five patients, who were men and women, ranged in age from 30 to 69 years.

Production of TCR beta cDNA used roughly 500 ng total RNA together with a constant-region primer. Slightly modified ARM-PCR served as the procedure for the TCR beta libraries. These libraries came from three rounds of nested multiplex PCR. Each CDR3 protein gets one entry after TCRdb re-called the multiplex PCR reads with MiXCR. The sample carries over 75,000 distinct CDR3 sequences, around 70% recorded once. In the case of this clonotype: This may stem from a read error, because a much larger clone lies one nucleotide away. The CDR3 does not close with the conserved phenylalanine or tryptophan, likely indicating a read error.

Both RNA and DNA were isolated together from roughly 20-30 mg of bulk tissue that had not been sorted. Sequencing input: tumor-adjacent normal liver tissue. The sequence came from a middle-aged man with primary liver carcinoma and hepatitis B virus infection.

The DNA for the CDR3 is TGTGCCAGCAGCTTGGCCGGATCTGTAAGGGACGCCAGCACAGATACGCAGTATATT. This sequence encodes CASSLAGSVRDASTDTQYI. The chain is built from TRBV5-6 and TRBJ2-3, with D possibly being TRBD1 or TRBD2 (5 bases each). The CDR3 covers 19 residues. The germline V gene has CDR1 SGHDT and CDR2 YYEEEE. V lost 0 bases to trimming and J lost 0 bases, with 20 bases between them.